This TCR beta chain was sequenced for a study of T cell repertoires in cytomegalovirus infection (dated by TCRdb to between 2018 and 2021). With respect to the entire study: Recently identified HLA-C-restricted CMV epitopes, whose presentation resists viral immunomodulation, were targeted by peptide stimulations together with well-studied HLA-B-restricted epitopes. Because public TCR beta signatures pointed to carriage of CMV infection together with the matching HLA type, the HLA type of each donor mattered for the analysis.

The meaning of the sample's treatment or condition label: in vitro stimulation with specific CMV peptide epitopes to enrich CMV-specific T cells. Reads for this sample came from an Illumina HiSeq 1500. The raw public reads went through TCRdb reprocessing: fastp at Q25, MiXCR clone calling, in-frame beta chains kept. Entries that share a CDR3 protein sequence are merged under the most common genes and DNA. The sample table contains around 310,000 distinct CDR3 sequences; only one count was recorded for just under 30% of them. Of the sample, roughly 20% falls within the top ten clones. About this clonotype itself: Its specific antigen is unknown. Base-call qualities are not available, and no considerably larger clone is one nucleotide away.

Points the paper makes about the study in general: The ex vivo response was dominated by HLA-C-restricted CMV-specific TCR beta clonotypes, which also provided the single most frequent clonotype in two of eight donors. Cumulative frequency of public TCR beta family members discriminated carriers of CMV infection plus the relevant HLA type in this cohort and an independent approximately 360-donor cohort.

This receptor was taken from a human donor in good health (CMV status not recorded). Some clones in this sample may be carry-over from other donors' samples. This specimen consisted of cultured PBMCs, obtained from culture after CMV antigen stimulation.

The CDR3 region reads CASSLEGSRNNEQFF. The sequenced DNA: TGTGCCAGCAGCTTGGAAGGATCCCGTAACAATGAGCAGTTCTTC. In this chain, TRBV5-4 is recombined with TRBJ2-1, with no confidently assigned D gene. V is reduced by 0 bases and J by 5 bases, leaving a spacing of 12 bases between them. As encoded in the germline V gene (reference sequence), CDR1 is SGHNT while CDR2 is YYREEE. The cysteine opens and the phenylalanine closes a CDR3 of 15 amino acids. Just the 45-base CDR3 DNA is kept, in frame starting at base 1. This CDR3, with the reference TRBV5-4 and TRBJ2-1 proteins standing in past its ends, gives the full variable domain ETGVTQSPTHLIKTRGQQVTLRCSSQSGHNTVSWYQQALGQGPQFIFQYYREEENGRGNFPPRFSGLQFPNYSSELNVNALELDDSALYLCASSLEGSRNNEQFFGPGTRLTVL.